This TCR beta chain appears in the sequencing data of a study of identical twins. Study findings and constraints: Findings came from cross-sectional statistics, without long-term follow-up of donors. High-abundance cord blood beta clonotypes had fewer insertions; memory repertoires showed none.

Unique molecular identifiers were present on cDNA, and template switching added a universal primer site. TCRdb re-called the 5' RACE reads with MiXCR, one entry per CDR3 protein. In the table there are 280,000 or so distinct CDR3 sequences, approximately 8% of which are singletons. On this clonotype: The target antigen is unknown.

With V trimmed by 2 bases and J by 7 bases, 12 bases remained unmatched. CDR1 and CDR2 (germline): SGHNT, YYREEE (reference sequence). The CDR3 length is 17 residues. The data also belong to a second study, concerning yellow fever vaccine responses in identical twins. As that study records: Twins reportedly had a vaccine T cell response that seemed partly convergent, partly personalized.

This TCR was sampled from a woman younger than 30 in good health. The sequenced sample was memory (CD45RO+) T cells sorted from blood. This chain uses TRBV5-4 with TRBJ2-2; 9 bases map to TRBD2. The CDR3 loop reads CASSLGSSLAGIGELFF. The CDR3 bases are TGTGCCAGCAGCTTAGGTTCTAGCCTAGCGGGAATCGGGGAGCTGTTTTTT.